This TCR beta chain comes out of a study of blood T cell repertoires in COVID-19. In the study overall: Samples taken during acute and convalescent COVID-19 were collected in the United States, Italy and Spain. Sources were T cells, B-cell-depleted T cells, or PBMCs; the material itself was cDNA or gDNA.

This CDR3 comprises 14 residues. Germline-derived CDR1 and CDR2 are KGHSH and LQKENI. V dropped 3 bases and J dropped 4 bases, with 12 bases sitting between them. Original data processing: Nucleated cell number was recorded as an estimate derived from reference gene primer amplification. TCRdb keeps only in-frame clones here, not all; method: immunoSEQ multiplex PCR. V, J and clone size were drawn from that table, and D and trimming were deduced from the DNA. The table has approximately 50,000 clones, about 90% seen once. Source material: peripheral blood. The chain employs TRBV18 and TRBJ1-1, with no clear D. The source of this sequence is a man aged 50-60 years with active COVID-19. The CDR3 DNA sequence: TGTGCCAGCTCACCCTGGACCGAGGGCACTGAAGCTTTCTTT. Translation: CASSPWTEGTEAFF.